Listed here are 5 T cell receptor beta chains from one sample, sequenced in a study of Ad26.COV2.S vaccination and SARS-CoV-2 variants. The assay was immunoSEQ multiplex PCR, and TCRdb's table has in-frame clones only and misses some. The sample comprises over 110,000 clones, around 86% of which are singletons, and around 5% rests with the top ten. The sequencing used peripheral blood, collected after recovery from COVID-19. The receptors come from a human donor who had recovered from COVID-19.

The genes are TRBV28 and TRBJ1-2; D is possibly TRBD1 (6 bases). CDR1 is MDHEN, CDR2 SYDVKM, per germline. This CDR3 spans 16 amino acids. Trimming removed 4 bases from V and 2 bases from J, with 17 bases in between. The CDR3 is CASSSNRGLYNYGYTF. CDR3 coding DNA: TGTGCCAGCAGTTCCAACCGGGGGCTCTACAACTATGGCTACACCTTC.

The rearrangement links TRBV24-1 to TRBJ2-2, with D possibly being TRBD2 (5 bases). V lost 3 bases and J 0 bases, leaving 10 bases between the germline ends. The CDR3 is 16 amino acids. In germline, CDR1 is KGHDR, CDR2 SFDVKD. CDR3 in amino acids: CATSDRTHANTGELFF. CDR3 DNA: TGTGCCACCAGTGATCGGACTCACGCGAACACCGGGGAGCTGTTTTTT.

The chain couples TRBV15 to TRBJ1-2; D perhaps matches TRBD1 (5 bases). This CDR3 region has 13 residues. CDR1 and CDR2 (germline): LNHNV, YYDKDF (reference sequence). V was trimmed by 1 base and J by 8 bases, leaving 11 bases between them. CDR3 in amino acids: CATSRGGEGGYTF. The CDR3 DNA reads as TGTGCCACCAGCAGAGGAGGGGAGGGAGGCTACACCTTC.

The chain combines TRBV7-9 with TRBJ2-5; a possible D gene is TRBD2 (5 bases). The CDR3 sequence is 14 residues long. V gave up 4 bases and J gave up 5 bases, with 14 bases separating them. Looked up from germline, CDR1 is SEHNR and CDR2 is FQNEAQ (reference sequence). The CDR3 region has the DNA TGTGCCAGCAGCTCTAGACTAAATCGGGAGACCCAGTACTTC. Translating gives CASSSRLNRETQYF.

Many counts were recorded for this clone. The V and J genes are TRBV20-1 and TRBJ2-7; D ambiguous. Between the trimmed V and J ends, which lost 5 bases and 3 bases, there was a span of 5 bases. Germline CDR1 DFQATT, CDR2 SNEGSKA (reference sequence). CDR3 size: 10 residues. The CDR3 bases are TGCAGTGCTCTCTACTACGAGCAGTACTTC. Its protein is CSALYYEQYF.